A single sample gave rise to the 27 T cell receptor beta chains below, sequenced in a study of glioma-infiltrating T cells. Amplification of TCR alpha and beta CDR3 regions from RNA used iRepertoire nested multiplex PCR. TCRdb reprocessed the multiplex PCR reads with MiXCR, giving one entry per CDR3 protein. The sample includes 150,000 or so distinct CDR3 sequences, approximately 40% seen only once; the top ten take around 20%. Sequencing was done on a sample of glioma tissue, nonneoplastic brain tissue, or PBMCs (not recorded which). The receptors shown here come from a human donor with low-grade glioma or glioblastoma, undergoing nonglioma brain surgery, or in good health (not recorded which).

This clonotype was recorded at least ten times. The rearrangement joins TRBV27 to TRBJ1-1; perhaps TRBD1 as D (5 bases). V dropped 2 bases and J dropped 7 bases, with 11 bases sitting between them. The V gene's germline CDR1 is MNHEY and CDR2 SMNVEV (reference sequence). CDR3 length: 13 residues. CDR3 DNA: TGTGCCAGCAGTTTAGGCGGCGGGGGTGAAGCTTTCTTT. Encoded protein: CASSLGGGGEAFF.

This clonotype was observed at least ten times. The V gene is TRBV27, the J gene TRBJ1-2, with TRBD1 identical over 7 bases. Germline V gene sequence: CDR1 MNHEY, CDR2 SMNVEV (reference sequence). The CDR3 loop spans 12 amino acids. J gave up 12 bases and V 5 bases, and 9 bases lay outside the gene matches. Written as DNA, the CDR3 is TGTGCCAGCAGTACTACCACAGGGGTGCACACCTTC. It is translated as CASSTTTGVHTF.

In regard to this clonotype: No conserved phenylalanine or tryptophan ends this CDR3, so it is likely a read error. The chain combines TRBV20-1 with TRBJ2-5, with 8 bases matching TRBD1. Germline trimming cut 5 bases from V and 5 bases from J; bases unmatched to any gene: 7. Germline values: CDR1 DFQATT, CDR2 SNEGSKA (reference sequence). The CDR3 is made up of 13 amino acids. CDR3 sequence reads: CSALPGGVETQYL. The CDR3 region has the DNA TGCAGTGCTTTACCAGGGGGCGTCGAGACCCAGTACTTA.

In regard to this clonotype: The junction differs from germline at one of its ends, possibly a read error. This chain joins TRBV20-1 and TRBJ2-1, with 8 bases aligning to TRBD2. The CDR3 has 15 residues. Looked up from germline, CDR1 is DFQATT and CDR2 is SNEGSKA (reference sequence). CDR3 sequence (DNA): TGCAGTGCCAGAGCCAGAGTAGCGGGGAGCAATGAGCAGTTCTTC. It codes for CSARARVAGSNEQFF.

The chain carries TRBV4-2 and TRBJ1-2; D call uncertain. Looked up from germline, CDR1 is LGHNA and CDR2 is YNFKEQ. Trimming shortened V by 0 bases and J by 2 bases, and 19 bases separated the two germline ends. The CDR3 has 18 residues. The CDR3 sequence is CASSQDWMGFGGNYGYTF. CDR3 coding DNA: TGTGCCAGCAGCCAAGATTGGATGGGGTTTGGTGGGAACTATGGCTACACCTTC.

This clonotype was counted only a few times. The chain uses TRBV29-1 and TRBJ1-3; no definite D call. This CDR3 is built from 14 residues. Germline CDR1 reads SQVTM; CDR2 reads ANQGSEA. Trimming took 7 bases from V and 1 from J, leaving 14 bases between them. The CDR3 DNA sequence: TGCAGCGCCGCCCAACAGACTTCTGGAAACACCATATATTTT. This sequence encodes CSAAQQTSGNTIYF. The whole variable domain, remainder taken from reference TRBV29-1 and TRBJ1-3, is SAVISQKPSRDICQRGTSLTIQCQVDSQVTMMFWYRQQPGQSLTLIATANQGSEATYESGFVIDKFPISRPNLTFSTLTVSNMSPEDSSIYLCSAAQQTSGNTIYFGEGSWLTVV.

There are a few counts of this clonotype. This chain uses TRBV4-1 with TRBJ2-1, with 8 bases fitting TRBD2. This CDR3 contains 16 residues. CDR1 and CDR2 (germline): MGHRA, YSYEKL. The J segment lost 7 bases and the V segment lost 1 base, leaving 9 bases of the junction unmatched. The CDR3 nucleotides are TGCGCCAGCAGCCAAGGCCCAGCAAGCGGGAGTAATGAGCAGTTCTTC. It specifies CASSQGPASGSNEQFF.

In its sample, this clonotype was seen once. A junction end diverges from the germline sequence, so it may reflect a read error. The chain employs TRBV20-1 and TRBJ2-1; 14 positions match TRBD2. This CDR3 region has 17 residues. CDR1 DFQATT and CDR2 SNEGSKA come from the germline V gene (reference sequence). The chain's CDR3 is CSARAGTSGSSYNEQFF. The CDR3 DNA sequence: TGCAGTGCTAGAGCCGGGACTAGCGGGAGTTCCTACAATGAGCAGTTCTTT.

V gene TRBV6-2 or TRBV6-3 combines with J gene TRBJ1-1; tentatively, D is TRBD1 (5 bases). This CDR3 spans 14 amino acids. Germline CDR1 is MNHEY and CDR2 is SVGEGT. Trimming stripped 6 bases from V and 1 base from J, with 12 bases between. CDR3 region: CASRTRAENTEAFF. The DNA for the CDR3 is TGTGCCAGCAGAACCAGGGCGGAGAACACTGAAGCTTTCTTT.

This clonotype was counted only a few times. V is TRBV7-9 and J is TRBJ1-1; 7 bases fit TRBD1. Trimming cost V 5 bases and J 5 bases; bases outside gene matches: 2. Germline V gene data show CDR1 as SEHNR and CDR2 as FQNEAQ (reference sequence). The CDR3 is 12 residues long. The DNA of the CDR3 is TGTGCCAGCAGCCTGACAGGGACTGAAGCTTTCTTT. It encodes CASSLTGTEAFF.

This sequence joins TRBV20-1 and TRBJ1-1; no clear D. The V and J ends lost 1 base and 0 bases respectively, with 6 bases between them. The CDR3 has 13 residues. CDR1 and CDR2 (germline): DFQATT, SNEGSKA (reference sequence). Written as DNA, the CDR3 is TGCAGTGCTAGAGGTGAGATGAACACTGAAGCTTTCTTT. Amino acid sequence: CSARGEMNTEAFF.

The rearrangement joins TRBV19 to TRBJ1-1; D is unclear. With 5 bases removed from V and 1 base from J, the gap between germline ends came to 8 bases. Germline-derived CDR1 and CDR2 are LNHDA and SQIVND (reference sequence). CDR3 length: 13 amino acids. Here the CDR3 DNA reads TGTGCCAGTAGTCGAGGGCAGAACACTGAAGCTTTCTTT. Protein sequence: CASSRGQNTEAFF. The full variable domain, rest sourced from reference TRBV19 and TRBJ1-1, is DGGITQSPKYLFRKEGQNVTLSCEQNLNHDAMYWYRQDPGQGLRLIYYSQIVNDFQKGDIAEGYSVSREKKESFPLTVTSAQKNPTAFYLCASSRGQNTEAFFGQGTRLTVV.

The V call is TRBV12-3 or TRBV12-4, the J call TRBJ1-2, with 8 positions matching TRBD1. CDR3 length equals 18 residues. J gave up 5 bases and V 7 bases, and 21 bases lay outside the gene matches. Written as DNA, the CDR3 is TGTGCCAGCACCTCACCCCCGGACAGGGACGAAGTCGATTATGGCTACACCTTC. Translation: CASTSPPDRDEVDYGYTF.

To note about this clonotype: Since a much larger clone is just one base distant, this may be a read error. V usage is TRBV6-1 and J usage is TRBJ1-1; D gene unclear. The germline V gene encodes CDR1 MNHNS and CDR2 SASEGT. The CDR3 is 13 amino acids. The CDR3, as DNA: TGTGCCGGCAGTGAAGCCTTAGACGGTGAAGCTTTCTTT. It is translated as CAGSEALDGEAFF.

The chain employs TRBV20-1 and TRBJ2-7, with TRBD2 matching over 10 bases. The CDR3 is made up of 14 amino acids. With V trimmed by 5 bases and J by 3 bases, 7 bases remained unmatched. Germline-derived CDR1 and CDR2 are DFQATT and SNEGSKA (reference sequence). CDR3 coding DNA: TGCAGTGCTCACGGAAGCGGGGGGGTCTACGAGCAGTACTTC. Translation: CSAHGSGGVYEQYF.

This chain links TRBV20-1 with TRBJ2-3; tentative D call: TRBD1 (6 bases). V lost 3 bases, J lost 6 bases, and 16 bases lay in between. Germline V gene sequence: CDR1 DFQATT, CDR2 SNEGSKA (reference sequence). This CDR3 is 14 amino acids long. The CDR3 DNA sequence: TGCAGTGCTAGTTTACCAGGGGAATCTGATACGCAGTATTTT. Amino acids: CSASLPGESDTQYF.

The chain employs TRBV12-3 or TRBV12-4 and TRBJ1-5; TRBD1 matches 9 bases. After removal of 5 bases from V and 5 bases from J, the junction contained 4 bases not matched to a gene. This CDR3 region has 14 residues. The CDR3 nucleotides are TGTGCCAGCAGTACGGACAGGGGAGATCAGCCCCAGCATTTT. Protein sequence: CASSTDRGDQPQHF.

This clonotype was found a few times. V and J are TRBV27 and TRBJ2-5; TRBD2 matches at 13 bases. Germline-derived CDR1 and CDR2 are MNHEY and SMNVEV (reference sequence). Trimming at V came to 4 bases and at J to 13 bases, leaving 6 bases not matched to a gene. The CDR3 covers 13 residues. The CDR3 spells CASSSGTSGAWYF. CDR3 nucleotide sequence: TGTGCCAGCAGTTCGGGGACTAGCGGGGCTTGGTACTTC.

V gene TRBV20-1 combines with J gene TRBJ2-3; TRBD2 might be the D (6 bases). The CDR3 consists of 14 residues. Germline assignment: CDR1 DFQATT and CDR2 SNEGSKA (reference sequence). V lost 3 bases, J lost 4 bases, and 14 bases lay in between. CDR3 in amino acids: CSASISGESDTQYF. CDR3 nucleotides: TGCAGTGCTAGTATTAGCGGTGAATCAGATACGCAGTATTTT.

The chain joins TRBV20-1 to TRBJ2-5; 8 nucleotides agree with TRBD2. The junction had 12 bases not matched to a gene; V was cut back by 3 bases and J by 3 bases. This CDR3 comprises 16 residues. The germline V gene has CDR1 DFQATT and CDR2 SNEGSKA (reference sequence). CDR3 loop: CSASEPAGATKETQYF. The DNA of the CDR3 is TGCAGTGCTAGTGAACCAGCGGGGGCCACAAAAGAGACCCAGTACTTC.

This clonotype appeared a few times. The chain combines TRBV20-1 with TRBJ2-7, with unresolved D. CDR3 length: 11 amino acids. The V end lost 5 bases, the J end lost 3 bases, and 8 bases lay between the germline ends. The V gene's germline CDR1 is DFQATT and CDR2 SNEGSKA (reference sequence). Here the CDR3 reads CSARNSYEQYF. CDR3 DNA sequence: TGCAGTGCTCGGAACAGCTACGAGCAGTACTTC.

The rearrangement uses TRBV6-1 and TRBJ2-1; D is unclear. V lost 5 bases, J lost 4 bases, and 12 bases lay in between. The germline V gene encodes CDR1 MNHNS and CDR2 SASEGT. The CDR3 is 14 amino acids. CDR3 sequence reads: CASSFGLGYNEQFF. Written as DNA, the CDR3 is TGTGCCAGCAGTTTTGGGCTCGGGTACAATGAGCAGTTCTTC.

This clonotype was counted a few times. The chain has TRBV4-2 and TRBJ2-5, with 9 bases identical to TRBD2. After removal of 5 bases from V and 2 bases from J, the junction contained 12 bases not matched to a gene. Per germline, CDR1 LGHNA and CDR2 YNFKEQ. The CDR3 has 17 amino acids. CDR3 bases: TGTGCCAGCAGCTCCTCGAGTGCGGGAGGGATACAAGAGACCCAGTACTTC. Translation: CASSSSSAGGIQETQYF.

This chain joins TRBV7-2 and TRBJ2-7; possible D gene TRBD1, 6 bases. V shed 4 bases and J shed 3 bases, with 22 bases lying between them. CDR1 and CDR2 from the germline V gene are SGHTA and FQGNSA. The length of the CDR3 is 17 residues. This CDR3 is CASSSRPPVTGNYEQYF. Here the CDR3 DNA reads TGTGCCAGCAGCTCTCGCCCCCCGGTCACAGGGAACTACGAGCAGTACTTC.

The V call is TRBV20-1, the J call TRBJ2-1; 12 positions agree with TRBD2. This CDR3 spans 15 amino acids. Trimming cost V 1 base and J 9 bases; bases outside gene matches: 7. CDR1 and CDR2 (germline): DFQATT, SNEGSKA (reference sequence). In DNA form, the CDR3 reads TGCAGTGCTAGAGCGAGGACTAGCGGGGTTGGTGAGCAGTTCTTC. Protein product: CSARARTSGVGEQFF.

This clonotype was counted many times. The CDR3 bases are TGTGCCAGCAGCTTAACGGGGGACACTGAAGCTTTCTTT. It is translated as CASSLTGDTEAFF. V gene TRBV11-2 combines with J gene TRBJ1-1, with D maybe TRBD1 (5 bases). Germline V CDR1 and CDR2: SGHAT, FQNNGV. Trimming left V 2 bases short and J 3 bases short, with 7 bases between. The CDR3 is made up of 13 amino acids.

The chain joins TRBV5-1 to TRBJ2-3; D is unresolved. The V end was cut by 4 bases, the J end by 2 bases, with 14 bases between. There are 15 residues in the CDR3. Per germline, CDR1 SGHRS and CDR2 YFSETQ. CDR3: CASSLGNKDTDTQYF. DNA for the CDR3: TGCGCCAGCAGCCTAGGGAATAAGGACACAGATACGCAGTATTTT.